The 30 T cell receptor beta chains below all came from one sample that was sequenced in a study of patients and donors after allogeneic stem cell transplantation. TCRdb fed the RT-PCR reads into MiXCR, producing one record per CDR3 protein. The table shows approximately 430,000 distinct CDR3 sequences, with approximately 16% occurring only once. The sequencing input was blood, either unsorted or a sorted T cell fraction (not recorded which). The receptors come from a human donor who was either an allogeneic HSCT recipient or a stem cell or donor lymphocyte infusion donor (not recorded which). It is not recorded whose cells these are; they may come from a transplant donor.

The chain links TRBV28 to TRBJ1-5, with D possibly matching TRBD1 (6 bases). The V gene's germline CDR1 is MDHEN and CDR2 SYDVKM. The CDR3 runs to 13 residues. V was pared by 7 bases and J by 2 bases, with 9 bases between. The CDR3 nucleotides read TGTGCCAGCATTAGGGGGGGCAATCAGCCCCAGCATTTT. Its translation: CASIRGGNQPQHF.

This clonotype occurred a few times. This chain joins TRBV7-6 and TRBJ2-5, with 8 nucleotides matching TRBD2. Per the germline V gene, CDR1 is SGHVS and CDR2 is FNYEAQ. V was pared by 1 base and J by 3 bases, with 1 base of the junction left unmatched. The CDR3 totals 14 residues. CDR3 loop: CASSLGGGKETQYF. CDR3 bases: TGTGCCAGCAGCTTAGGCGGGGGGAAAGAGACCCAGTACTTC.

A few counts support this clonotype. The CDR3 reads CASSLSGRATDTQYF. The CDR3 DNA sequence: TGTGCCAGCAGCCTTAGCGGGAGGGCTACAGATACGCAGTATTTT. V usage is TRBV7-2 and J usage is TRBJ2-3, with 11 bases fitting TRBD2. The CDR3 spans 15 residues. CDR1 is SGHTA and CDR2 is FQGNSA in the germline V gene. The J segment lost 3 bases and the V segment lost 5 bases, leaving 4 bases of the junction unmatched.

V is TRBV2 and J is TRBJ1-1, with D unclear. The CDR3 contains 14 residues. In germline, CDR1 is SNHLY, CDR2 FYNNEI. Trimming stripped 5 bases from V and 4 bases from J, with 14 bases between. DNA of the CDR3: TGTGCCAGCAGTTTTGAGACGACGAGCACTGAAGCTTTCTTT. This translates into CASSFETTSTEAFF.

The V gene is TRBV7-9, the J gene TRBJ1-5, with no clear D. The V gene's germline CDR1 is SEHNR and CDR2 FQNEAQ (reference sequence). The germline V and J ends were trimmed by 4 bases and 8 bases, with 9 bases remaining between them. The CDR3 spans 12 residues. The CDR3 loop is CASSSSNEPQHF. CDR3 bases: TGTGCCAGCAGCTCATCAAACGAGCCCCAGCATTTT.

This clonotype has only a few counts. V gene TRBV2 combines with J gene TRBJ2-7; the match to TRBD1 covers 9 bases. V shed 4 bases, J shed 6 bases, and the junction held 7 bases outside the gene matches. The CDR3 sequence is 14 residues long. Germline V gene data show CDR1 as SNHLY and CDR2 as FYNNEI. The CDR3 DNA reads TGTGCCAGCAGTGCGGACAGGGGATACGGCGAGCAGTACTTC. The encoded protein is CASSADRGYGEQYF.

This rearrangement joins TRBV18 to TRBJ2-1; TRBD2 matches 7 bases. J lost 0 bases, V lost 4 bases, and 6 bases had no gene match. Germline CDR1 KGHSH, CDR2 LQKENI. The CDR3 sequence is 16 residues long. Written as DNA, the CDR3 is TGTGCCAGCTCACTTCTAGCGGTTAGCTCCTACAATGAGCAGTTCTTC. Amino acid sequence: CASSLLAVSSYNEQFF.

This sequence joins TRBV7-9 and TRBJ2-7; TRBD2 agrees at 10 bases. The germline V gene has CDR1 SEHNR and CDR2 FQNEAQ (reference sequence). The trim removed 5 bases at V and 2 bases at J, leaving 3 bases unmatched. This CDR3 is 14 amino acids long. CDR3 coding DNA: TGTGCCAGCAGCACTACTAGCGGGACCTACGAGCAGTACTTC. Translated: CASSTTSGTYEQYF.

This clonotype was recorded a few times. V usage is TRBV7-9 and J usage is TRBJ2-5, with D possibly TRBD1 on 6 matching bases. The CDR3 runs 14 residues. Trimming removed 4 bases at V and 1 base at J, with 10 bases between. CDR1 and CDR2 from the germline V gene are SEHNR and FQNEAQ (reference sequence). Here the CDR3 DNA reads TGTGCCAGCAGCTCATGGGGGCGCCAAGAGACCCAGTACTTC. Protein product: CASSSWGRQETQYF.

This clonotype occurred a few times. J is TRBJ2-1 and V is TRBV5-1; no reliable D call. The germline V gene encodes CDR1 SGHRS and CDR2 YFSETQ. The CDR3 spans 13 residues. Trimming took off 1 base at V and 8 bases at J, with 10 bases between the two ends. DNA of the CDR3: TGCGCCAGCAGCTTGAGAGTCGGCGATGAGCAGTTCTTC. As protein: CASSLRVGDEQFF.

This clonotype was observed a few times. The chain is built from TRBV25-1 and TRBJ1-1; D gene ambiguous. Germline V lookup: CDR1 MGHDK, CDR2 SYGVNS. This CDR3 contains 12 residues. The V end was cut by 5 bases, the J end by 10 bases, with 14 bases between. The CDR3 reads CASSPGVSVAFF. The CDR3 DNA sequence: TGTGCCAGCAGTCCCGGGGTGAGTGTAGCTTTCTTT.

The rearrangement links TRBV19 to TRBJ2-1; 8 nucleotides match TRBD2. The length of the CDR3 is 16 residues. V gave up 7 bases and J gave up 9 bases; unmatched junction bases: 17. Germline assignment: CDR1 LNHDA and CDR2 SQIVND (reference sequence). The CDR3, as DNA: TGTGCCAGTACCCCCATCACAGCGGGAGTAGGTCGTGAGCAGTTCTTC. Its protein product is CASTPITAGVGREQFF.

This clonotype was seen repeatedly, ten times or more. V and J are TRBV9 and TRBJ1-3; 7 bases are shared with TRBD1. CDR3 length: 14 amino acids. V lost 4 bases, J lost 2 bases, and 3 bases stayed unmatched. Germline assignment: CDR1 SGDLS and CDR2 YYNGEE. CDR3 loop: CASSRTGAGNTIYF. In DNA, the CDR3 is TGTGCCAGCAGCCGAACAGGGGCTGGAAACACCATATATTTT.

The chain carries TRBV9 and TRBJ1-2; TRBD1 aligns across 7 bases. This CDR3 spans 15 amino acids. The V and J ends lost 4 bases and 1 base, in that order; junction bases with no gene match: 7. Germline values: CDR1 SGDLS, CDR2 YYNGEE. DNA of the CDR3: TGTGCCAGCAGCTCCCCGGGACAGATTAACTATGGCTACACCTTC. This encodes CASSSPGQINYGYTF.

This sequence joins TRBV20-1 and TRBJ2-7, with 7 positions matching TRBD1. V lost 0 bases, J lost 3 bases, and 11 bases stayed unmatched. Germline CDR1 DFQATT, CDR2 SNEGSKA (reference sequence). The CDR3 is 16 amino acids. The CDR3 is CSARDPPGTVFYEQYF. The CDR3, as DNA: TGCAGTGCTAGAGATCCCCCCGGGACAGTGTTCTACGAGCAGTACTTC.

The rearrangement joins TRBV9 to TRBJ2-3, with TRBD1 identical over 12 bases. Per germline, CDR1 SGDLS and CDR2 YYNGEE. The CDR3 has 15 residues. The V and J ends lost 4 bases and 7 bases, in that order; junction bases with no gene match: 7. Here the CDR3 DNA reads TGTGCCAGCAGCCCTGGGGACAGGGGGCTGAATACGCAGTATTTT. It specifies CASSPGDRGLNTQYF.

The chain joins TRBV5-1 to TRBJ2-5; tentatively, D is TRBD1 (8 bases). The CDR3 covers 15 residues. V was cut by 0 bases and J by 3 bases, with 12 bases left in between. Germline CDR1 is SGHRS and CDR2 is YFSETQ. CDR3 sequence (DNA): TGCGCCAGCAGCTTGGGAACAGGGGGGGAAGAGACCCAGTACTTC. It specifies CASSLGTGGEETQYF.

This clonotype was seen a few times. The rearrangement joins TRBV27 to TRBJ2-2; D is undetermined. Trimming removed 1 base at V and 3 bases at J, with 12 bases between. Germline CDR1 is MNHEY and CDR2 is SMNVEV (reference sequence). This CDR3 is built from 16 residues. The CDR3 reads CASSLYPRTHTGELFF. CDR3 bases: TGTGCCAGCAGTTTATACCCTAGGACCCACACCGGGGAGCTGTTTTTT.

The rearrangement uses TRBV6-6 and TRBJ2-1, with D possibly matching TRBD2 (6 bases). Germline loops: CDR1 MNHNY, CDR2 SVGAGI (reference sequence). This CDR3 region has 13 residues. The V and J ends lost 4 bases and 8 bases respectively, with 12 bases between them. CDR3 bases: TGTGCCAGCAGTTCGGGAGCTCGGTATGAGCAGTTCTTC. Its protein product is CASSSGARYEQFF.

The rearrangement links TRBV18 to TRBJ1-1; D gene ambiguous. CDR3 size: 12 residues. Trimming cost V 2 bases and J 9 bases, with 10 bases left between them. Germline assignment: CDR1 KGHSH and CDR2 LQKENI. This CDR3 is CASSPGPVKAFF. DNA of the CDR3: TGTGCCAGCTCACCAGGACCGGTGAAAGCTTTCTTT.

The chain employs TRBV29-1 and TRBJ2-4; perhaps TRBD1 as D (5 bases). Germline V gives CDR1 SQVTM, CDR2 ANQGSEA. V dropped 4 bases and J dropped 0 bases, with 16 bases sitting between them. The CDR3 spans 16 residues. CDR3 amino acids: CSVAQGALLAKNIQYF. CDR3 nucleotide sequence: TGCAGCGTTGCCCAGGGCGCTCTCCTAGCCAAAAACATTCAGTACTTC.

The sample holds a few counts of this clonotype. This chain joins TRBV6-5 and TRBJ2-5, with TRBD2 identical over 13 bases. This CDR3 is 19 amino acids long. Trimming at V came to 3 bases and at J to 2 bases, leaving 12 bases not matched to a gene. From germline, CDR1 is MNHEY and CDR2 SVGAGI. This CDR3 is CASSYTSGGAFLSQETQYF. The CDR3 nucleotides read TGTGCCAGCAGTTATACTAGCGGGGGGGCTTTTTTATCTCAAGAGACCCAGTACTTC.

This chain uses TRBV7-9 with TRBJ2-7, with 12 positions matching TRBD2. Trimming at V came to 3 bases and at J to 5 bases, leaving 8 bases not matched to a gene. Germline V lookup: CDR1 SEHNR, CDR2 FQNEAQ (reference sequence). The CDR3 is made up of 16 amino acids. The CDR3 DNA is TGTGCCAGCAGCTTGAAGTCCGCTAGCGGGAGGGACGAGCAGTACTTC. This translates into CASSLKSASGRDEQYF.

In its sample, this clonotype was seen once. The chain carries TRBV4-1 and TRBJ2-2, with TRBD2 matching over 8 bases. The CDR3 spans 15 residues. CDR1 is MGHRA and CDR2 is YSYEKL in the germline V gene. V shed 5 bases and J 6 bases; nucleotides not matched to a gene: 8. The CDR3 sequence is CASSKGGGQAGELFF. In DNA, the CDR3 is TGCGCCAGCAGCAAAGGCGGGGGGCAGGCCGGGGAGCTGTTTTTT.

Only a few counts were recorded for this clonotype. This chain connects TRBV20-1 to TRBJ2-3; a possible D gene is TRBD2 (6 bases). Germline V gives CDR1 DFQATT, CDR2 SNEGSKA (reference sequence). With 6 bases removed from V and 6 bases from J, the gap between germline ends came to 13 bases. The length of the CDR3 is 12 residues. As DNA, the CDR3 is TGCAGTGCCAAGATACTAGCCGATACGCAGTATTTT. It codes for CSAKILADTQYF.

The chain employs TRBV12-3 or TRBV12-4 and TRBJ2-7; no clear D. The CDR3 is 14 residues long. V lost 4 bases and J 2 bases, leaving 12 bases between the germline ends. The CDR3 loop is CASSWFPSTYEQYF. The CDR3 DNA reads TGTGCCAGCAGTTGGTTTCCTAGTACCTACGAGCAGTACTTC.

This clonotype has just a few counts. V is TRBV20-1 and J is TRBJ2-7; D gene unclear. The CDR3 sequence is 12 residues long. Germline CDR1 and CDR2: DFQATT and SNEGSKA (reference sequence). Deletions cut 2 bases from V and 2 bases from J, with 7 bases between. In DNA form, the CDR3 reads TGCAGTGCTAGACCGGCGACCTACGAGCAGTACTTC. Translated: CSARPATYEQYF.

This clonotype appeared a few times. J is TRBJ2-1 and V is TRBV12-3 or TRBV12-4; D is uncertain. The length of the CDR3 is 16 residues. Trimming removed 3 bases from V and 8 bases from J, with 20 bases in between. CDR3 nucleotide sequence: TGTGCCAGCAGTTTGCAGGTCCTTTTTATATACGATGAGCAGTTCTTC. It yields the protein CASSLQVLFIYDEQFF.

This clonotype appeared a few times. The rearrangement joins TRBV18 to TRBJ2-1; D gene uncertain. The CDR3 length is 16 residues. V dropped 5 bases and J dropped 2 bases, with 16 bases sitting between them. Looked up from germline, CDR1 is KGHSH and CDR2 is LQKENI. Written as DNA, the CDR3 is TGTGCCAGCTCAGACAAAAACCGACGTACCTACAATGAGCAGTTCTTC. Translation gives CASSDKNRRTYNEQFF.

This clonotype was recorded many times. The V and J genes are TRBV20-1 and TRBJ1-5, with unresolved D. The length of the CDR3 is 14 residues. In germline, CDR1 is DFQATT, CDR2 SNEGSKA (reference sequence). V lost 6 bases to trimming and J lost 6 bases, with 18 bases between them. The CDR3 loop reads CSALVRDASQPQHF. CDR3 nucleotides: TGCAGTGCCCTGGTGAGGGATGCTTCTCAGCCCCAGCATTTT.